This paragraph reports one T cell receptor (beta chain). The target antigen is unknown. The sample is drawn from a study of shared clonotypes between healthy human individuals. For sorted subsets, about 200 ng DNA per replicate equaled 33,000 or so T cell genomes. Only in-frame clones appear in the TCRdb table, and some are missing; sequencing was by immunoSEQ multiplex PCR. The repertoire holds fewer than 1.4 million clones, with 75% to 85% as singletons. General study findings and limits: The generation probabilities recorded for non-shared clonotypes fell below those of clonotypes shared by all four donors.

Nashville, Tennessee was home to all donors, each a Caucasian adult. This CDR3 spans 13 amino acids. Trimming stripped 4 bases from V and 7 bases from J, with 14 bases between. Germline V gene data show CDR1 as SGHVS and CDR2 as FQNEAQ. The specimen sequenced was memory CD4+ T cells from PBMCs. As for subset: CD45RA-negative fraction. This TCR was sampled from a man aged 18 to 29 in good health. Some clones in this sample may be carry-over from other donors' samples. The chain links TRBV7-8 to TRBJ2-7, with TRBD2 as a possible D gene (6 bases). This CDR3 reads CASSSGVEGEQYF. The CDR3 DNA reads TGTGCCAGCAGCTCGGGGGTTGAGGGTGAGCAGTACTTC.